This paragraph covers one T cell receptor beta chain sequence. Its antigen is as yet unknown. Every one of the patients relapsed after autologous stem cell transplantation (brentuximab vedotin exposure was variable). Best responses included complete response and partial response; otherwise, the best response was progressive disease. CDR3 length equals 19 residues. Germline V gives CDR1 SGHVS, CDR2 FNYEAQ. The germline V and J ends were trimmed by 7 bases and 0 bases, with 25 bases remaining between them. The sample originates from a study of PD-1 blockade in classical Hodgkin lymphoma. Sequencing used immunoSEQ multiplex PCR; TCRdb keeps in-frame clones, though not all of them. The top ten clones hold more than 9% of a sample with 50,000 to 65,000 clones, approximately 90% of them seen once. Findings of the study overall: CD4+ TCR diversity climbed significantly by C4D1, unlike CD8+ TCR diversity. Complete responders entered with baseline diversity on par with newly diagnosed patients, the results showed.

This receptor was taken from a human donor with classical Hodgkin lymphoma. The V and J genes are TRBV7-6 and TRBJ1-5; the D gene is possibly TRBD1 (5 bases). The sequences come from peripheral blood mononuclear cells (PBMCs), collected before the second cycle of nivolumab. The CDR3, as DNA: TGTGCCAGCAAAACAGGTGATAAGCCATATTGTTATAGCAATCAGCCCCAGCATTTT. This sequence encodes CASKTGDKPYCYSNQPQHF.